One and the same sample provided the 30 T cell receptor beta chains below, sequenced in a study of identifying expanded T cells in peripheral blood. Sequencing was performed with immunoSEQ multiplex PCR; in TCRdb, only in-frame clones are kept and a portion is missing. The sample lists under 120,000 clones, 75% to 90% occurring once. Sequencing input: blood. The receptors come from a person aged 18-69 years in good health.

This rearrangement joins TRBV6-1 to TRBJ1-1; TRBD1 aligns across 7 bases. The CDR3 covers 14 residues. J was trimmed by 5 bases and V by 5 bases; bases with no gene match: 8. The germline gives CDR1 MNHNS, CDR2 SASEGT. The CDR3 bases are TGTGCCAGCAGTCTCAGACAGGGAGGGACTGAAGCTTTCTTT. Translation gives CASSLRQGGTEAFF.

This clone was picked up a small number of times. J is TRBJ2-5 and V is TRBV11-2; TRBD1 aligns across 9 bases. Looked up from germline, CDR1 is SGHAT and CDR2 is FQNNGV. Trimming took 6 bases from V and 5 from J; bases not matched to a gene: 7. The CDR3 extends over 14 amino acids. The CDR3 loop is CASRHRGPRETQYF. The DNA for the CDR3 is TGTGCCAGCAGGCACAGGGGGCCTAGGGAGACCCAGTACTTC. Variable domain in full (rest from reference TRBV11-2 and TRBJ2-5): EAGVAQSPRYKIIEKRQSVAFWCNPISGHATLYWYQQILGQGPKLLIQFQNNGVVDDSQLPKDRFSAERLKGVDSTLKIQPAKLEDSAVYLCASRHRGPRETQYFGPGTRLLVL.

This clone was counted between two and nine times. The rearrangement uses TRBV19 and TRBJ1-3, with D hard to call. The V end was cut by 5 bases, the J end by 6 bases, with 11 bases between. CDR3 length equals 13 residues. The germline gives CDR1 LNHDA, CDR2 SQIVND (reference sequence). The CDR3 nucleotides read TGTGCCAGTAGTCCGGCCGGTATAAACACCATATATTTT. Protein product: CASSPAGINTIYF. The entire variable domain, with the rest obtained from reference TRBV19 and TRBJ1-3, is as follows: DGGITQSPKYLFRKEGQNVTLSCEQNLNHDAMYWYRQDPGQGLRLIYYSQIVNDFQKGDIAEGYSVSREKKESFPLTVTSAQKNPTAFYLCASSPAGINTIYFGEGSWLTVV.

The CDR3 sequence: CASSSTGAGGYTF. CDR3 coding DNA: TGTGCCAGCAGCTCCACAGGGGCTGGGGGCTACACCTTC. This rearrangement joins TRBV7-9 to TRBJ1-2, with 7 bases aligning to TRBD1. Germline assignment: CDR1 SEHNR and CDR2 FQNEAQ (reference sequence). The CDR3 has 13 amino acids. Losses at the gene ends were 4 bases for V and 8 bases for J; bases not matched to a gene: 7.

CDR3 region: CASSPGWGNTEAFF. The CDR3 coding sequence is TGTGCCAGCAGCCCTGGGTGGGGGAACACTGAAGCTTTCTTT. The rearrangement joins TRBV28 to TRBJ1-1; no firm D call. This CDR3 region has 14 residues. The germline gives CDR1 MDHEN, CDR2 SYDVKM. Between the trimmed V and J ends, which lost 6 bases and 1 base, there was a span of 12 bases.

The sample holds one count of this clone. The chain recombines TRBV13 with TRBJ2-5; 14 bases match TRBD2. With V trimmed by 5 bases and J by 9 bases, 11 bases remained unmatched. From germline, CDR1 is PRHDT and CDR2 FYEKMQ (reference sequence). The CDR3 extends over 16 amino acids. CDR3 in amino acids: CASSDGLAGGVQAQYF. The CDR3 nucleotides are TGTGCCAGCAGCGACGGACTAGCGGGGGGCGTACAGGCCCAGTACTTC.

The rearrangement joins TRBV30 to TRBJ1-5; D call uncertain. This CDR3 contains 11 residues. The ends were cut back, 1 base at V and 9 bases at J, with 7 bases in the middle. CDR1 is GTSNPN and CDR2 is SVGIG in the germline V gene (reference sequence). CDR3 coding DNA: TGTGCCTGGAGTGGAATCGGGCCCCAGCATTTT. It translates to CAWSGIGPQHF.

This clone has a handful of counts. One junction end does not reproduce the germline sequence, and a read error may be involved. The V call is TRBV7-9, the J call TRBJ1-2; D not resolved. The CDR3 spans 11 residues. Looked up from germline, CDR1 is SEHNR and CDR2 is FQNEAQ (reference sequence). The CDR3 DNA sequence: TGTGCCAGCAGCCGCAACCCGGCTGGGGCCTTC. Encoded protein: CASSRNPAGAF.

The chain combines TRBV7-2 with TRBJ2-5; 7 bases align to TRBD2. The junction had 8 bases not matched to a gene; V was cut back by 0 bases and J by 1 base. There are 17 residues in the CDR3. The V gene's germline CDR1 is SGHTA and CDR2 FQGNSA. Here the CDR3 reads CASSLAQSAGVQETQYF. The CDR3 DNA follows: TGTGCCAGCAGCTTAGCGCAGTCCGCGGGGGTCCAAGAGACCCAGTACTTC. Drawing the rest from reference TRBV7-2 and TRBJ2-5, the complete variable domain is GAGVSQSPSNKVTEKGKDVELRCDPISGHTALYWYRQSLGQGLEFLIYFQGNSAPDKSGLPSDRFSAERTGGSVSTLTIQRTQQEDSAVYLCASSLAQSAGVQETQYFGPGTRLLVL.

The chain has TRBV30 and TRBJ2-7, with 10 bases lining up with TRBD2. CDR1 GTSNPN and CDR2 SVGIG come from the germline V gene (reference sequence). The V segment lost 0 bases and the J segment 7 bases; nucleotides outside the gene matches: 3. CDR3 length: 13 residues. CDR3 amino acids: CAWSVLAGYEQYF. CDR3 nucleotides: TGTGCCTGGAGTGTACTAGCGGGGTATGAGCAGTACTTC.

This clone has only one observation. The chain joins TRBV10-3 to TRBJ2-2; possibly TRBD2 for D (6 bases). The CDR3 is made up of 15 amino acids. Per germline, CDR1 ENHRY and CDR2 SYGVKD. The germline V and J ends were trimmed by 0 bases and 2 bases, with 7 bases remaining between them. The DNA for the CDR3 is TGTGCCATCAGTGAGTCGGCGGGAAACACCGGGGAGCTGTTTTTT. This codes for CAISESAGNTGELFF.

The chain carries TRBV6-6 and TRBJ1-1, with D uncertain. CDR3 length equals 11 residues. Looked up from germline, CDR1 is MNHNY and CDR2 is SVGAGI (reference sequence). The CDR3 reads CALGPNTEAFF. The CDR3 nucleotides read TGTGCGCTAGGACCAAACACTGAAGCTTTCTTT.

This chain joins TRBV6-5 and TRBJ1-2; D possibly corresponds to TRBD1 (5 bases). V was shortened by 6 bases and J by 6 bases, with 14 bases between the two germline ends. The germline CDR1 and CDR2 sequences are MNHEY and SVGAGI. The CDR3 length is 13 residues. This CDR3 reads CASSLGTRNGYTF. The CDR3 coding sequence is TGTGCCAGCAGCCTAGGGACGCGTAATGGCTACACCTTC.

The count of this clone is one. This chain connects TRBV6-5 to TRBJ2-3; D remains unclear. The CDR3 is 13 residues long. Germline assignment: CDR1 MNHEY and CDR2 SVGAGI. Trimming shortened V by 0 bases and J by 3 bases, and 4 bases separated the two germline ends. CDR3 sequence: CASSYSMTDTQYF. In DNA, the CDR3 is TGTGCCAGCAGTTACTCGATGACAGATACGCAGTATTTT.

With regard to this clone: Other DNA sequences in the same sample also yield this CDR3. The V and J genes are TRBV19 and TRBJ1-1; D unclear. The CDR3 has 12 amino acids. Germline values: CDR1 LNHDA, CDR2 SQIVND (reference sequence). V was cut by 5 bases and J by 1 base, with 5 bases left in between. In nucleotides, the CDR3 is TGTGCCAGTAGTGTGGGGAACACTGAAGCTTTCTTT. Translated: CASSVGNTEAFF.

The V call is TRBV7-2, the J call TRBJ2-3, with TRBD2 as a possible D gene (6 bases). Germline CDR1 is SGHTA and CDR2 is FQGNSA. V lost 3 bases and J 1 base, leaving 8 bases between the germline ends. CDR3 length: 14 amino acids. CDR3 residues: CASSLEGRTDTQYF. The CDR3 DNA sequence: TGTGCCAGCAGCTTGGAGGGCCGCACAGATACGCAGTATTTT.

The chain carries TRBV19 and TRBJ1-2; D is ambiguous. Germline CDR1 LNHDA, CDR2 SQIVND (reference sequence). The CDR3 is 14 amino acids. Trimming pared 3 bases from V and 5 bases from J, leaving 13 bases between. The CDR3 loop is CASSIEALKYGYTF. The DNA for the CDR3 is TGTGCCAGTAGTATTGAGGCCCTGAAGTATGGCTACACCTTC.

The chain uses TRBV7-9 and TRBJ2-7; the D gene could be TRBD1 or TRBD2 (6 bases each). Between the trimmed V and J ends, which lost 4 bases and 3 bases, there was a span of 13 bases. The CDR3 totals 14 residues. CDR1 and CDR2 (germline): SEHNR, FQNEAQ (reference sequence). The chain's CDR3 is CASSSRGDGYEQYF. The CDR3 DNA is TGTGCCAGCAGCTCGAGGGGGGACGGCTACGAGCAGTACTTC.

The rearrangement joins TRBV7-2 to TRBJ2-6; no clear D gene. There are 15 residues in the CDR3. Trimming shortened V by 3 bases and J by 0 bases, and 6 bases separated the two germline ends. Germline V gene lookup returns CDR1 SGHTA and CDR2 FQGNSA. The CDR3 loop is CASSFLSSGANVLTF. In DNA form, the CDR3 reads TGTGCCAGCAGCTTCCTGAGCTCTGGGGCCAACGTCCTGACTTTC.

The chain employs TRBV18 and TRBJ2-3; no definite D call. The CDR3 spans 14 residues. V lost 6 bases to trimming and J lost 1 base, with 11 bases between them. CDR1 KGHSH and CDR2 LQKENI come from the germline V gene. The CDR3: CASSSLRRTDTQYF. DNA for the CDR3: TGTGCCAGCTCCTCCCTGAGACGCACAGATACGCAGTATTTT.

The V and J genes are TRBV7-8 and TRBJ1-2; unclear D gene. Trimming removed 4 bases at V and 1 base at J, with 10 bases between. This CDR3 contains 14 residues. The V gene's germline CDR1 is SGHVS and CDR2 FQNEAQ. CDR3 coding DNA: TGTGCCAGCAGCTCGCCCGGGAGTAACTATGGCTACACCTTC. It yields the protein CASSSPGSNYGYTF.

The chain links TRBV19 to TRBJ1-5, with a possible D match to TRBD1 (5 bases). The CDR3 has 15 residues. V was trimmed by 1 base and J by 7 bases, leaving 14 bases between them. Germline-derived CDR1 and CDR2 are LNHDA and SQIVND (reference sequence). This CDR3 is CASSIGTGPRQPQHF. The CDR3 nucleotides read TGTGCCAGTAGTATAGGAACAGGCCCGAGACAGCCCCAGCATTTT.

This chain's CDR3 is CASSLRDRSSTEAFF. The CDR3 DNA follows: TGCGCCAGCAGCCTCCGGGACAGGTCTTCTACTGAAGCTTTCTTT. The chain links TRBV4-1 to TRBJ1-1, with 8 bases aligning to TRBD1. V gave up 4 bases and J gave up 5 bases; unmatched junction bases: 9. Germline lookup yields CDR1 MGHRA and CDR2 YSYEKL. The CDR3 totals 15 residues.

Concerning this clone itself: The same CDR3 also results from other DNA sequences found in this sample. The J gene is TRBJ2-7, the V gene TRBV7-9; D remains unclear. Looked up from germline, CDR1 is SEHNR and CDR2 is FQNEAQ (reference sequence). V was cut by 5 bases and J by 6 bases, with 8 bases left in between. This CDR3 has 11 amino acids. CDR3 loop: CASSEGREQYF. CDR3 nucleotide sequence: TGTGCCAGCAGCGAAGGGCGCGAGCAGTACTTC.

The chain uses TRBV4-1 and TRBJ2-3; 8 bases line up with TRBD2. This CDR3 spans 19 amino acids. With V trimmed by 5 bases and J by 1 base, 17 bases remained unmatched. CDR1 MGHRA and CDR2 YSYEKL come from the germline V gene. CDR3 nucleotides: TGCGCCAGCAGCAGAGGGGTGGGAAACACGGGGGGGCGCACAGATACGCAGTATTTT. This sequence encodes CASSRGVGNTGGRTDTQYF.

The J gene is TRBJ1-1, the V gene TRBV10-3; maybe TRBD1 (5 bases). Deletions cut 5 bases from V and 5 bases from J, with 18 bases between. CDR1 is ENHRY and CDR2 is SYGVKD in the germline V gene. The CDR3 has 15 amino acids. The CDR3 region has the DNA TGTGCCATCAGTCCGCAGGTAGGGCAGGGAACTGAAGCTTTCTTT. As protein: CAISPQVGQGTEAFF.

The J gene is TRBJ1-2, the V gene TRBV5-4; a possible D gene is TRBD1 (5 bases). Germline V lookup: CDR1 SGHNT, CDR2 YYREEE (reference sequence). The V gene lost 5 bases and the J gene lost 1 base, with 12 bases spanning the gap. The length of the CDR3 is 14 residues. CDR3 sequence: CASSSGRSNYGYTF. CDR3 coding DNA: TGTGCCAGCAGTTCGGGACGGAGTAACTATGGCTACACCTTC.

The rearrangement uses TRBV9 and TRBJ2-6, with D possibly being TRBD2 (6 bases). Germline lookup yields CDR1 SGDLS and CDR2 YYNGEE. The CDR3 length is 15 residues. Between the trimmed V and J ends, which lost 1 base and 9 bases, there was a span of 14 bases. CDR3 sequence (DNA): TGTGCCAGCAGCGTAAGAGGAGGGGAAGTCAACGTCCTGACTTTC. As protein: CASSVRGGEVNVLTF.

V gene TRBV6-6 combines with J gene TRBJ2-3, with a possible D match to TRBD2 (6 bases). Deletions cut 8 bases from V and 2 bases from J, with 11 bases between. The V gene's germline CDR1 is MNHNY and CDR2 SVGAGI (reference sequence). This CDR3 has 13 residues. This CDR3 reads CASGREHTDTQYF. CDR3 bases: TGTGCCAGCGGGCGGGAACACACAGATACGCAGTATTTT.

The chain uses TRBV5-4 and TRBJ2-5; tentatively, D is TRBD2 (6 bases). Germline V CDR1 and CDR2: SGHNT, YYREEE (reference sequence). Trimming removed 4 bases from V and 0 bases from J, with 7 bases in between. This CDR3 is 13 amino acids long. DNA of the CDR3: TGTGCCAGCAGCGGAGGGTACCAAGAGACCCAGTACTTC. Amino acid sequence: CASSGGYQETQYF.